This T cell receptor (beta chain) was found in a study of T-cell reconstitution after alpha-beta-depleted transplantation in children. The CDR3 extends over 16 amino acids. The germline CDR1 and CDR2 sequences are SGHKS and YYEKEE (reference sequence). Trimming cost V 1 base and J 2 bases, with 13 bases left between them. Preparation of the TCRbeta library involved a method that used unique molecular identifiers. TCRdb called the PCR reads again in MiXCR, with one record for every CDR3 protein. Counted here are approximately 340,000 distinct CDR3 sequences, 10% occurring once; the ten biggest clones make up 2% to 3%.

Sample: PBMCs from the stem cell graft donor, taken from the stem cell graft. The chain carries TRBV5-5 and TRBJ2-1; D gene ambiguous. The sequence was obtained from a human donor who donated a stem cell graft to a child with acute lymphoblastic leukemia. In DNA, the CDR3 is TGTGCCAGCAGCTTGTATCAGGTCGGCCCCTACAATGAGCAGTTCTTC. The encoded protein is CASSLYQVGPYNEQFF.